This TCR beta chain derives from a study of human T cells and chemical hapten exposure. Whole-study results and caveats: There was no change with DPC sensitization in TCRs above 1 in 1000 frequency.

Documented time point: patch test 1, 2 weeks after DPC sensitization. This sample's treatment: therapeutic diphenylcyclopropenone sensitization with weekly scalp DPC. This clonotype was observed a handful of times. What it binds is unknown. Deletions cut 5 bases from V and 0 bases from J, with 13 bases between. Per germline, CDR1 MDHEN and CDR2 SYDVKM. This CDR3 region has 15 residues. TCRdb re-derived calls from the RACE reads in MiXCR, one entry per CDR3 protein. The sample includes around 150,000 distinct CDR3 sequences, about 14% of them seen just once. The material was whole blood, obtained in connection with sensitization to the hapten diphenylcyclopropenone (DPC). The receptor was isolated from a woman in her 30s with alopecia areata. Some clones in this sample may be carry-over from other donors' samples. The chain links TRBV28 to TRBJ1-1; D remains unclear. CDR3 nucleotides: TGTGCCAGCAGTCCCCGAACGAACATGAACACTGAAGCTTTCTTT. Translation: CASSPRTNMNTEAFF.